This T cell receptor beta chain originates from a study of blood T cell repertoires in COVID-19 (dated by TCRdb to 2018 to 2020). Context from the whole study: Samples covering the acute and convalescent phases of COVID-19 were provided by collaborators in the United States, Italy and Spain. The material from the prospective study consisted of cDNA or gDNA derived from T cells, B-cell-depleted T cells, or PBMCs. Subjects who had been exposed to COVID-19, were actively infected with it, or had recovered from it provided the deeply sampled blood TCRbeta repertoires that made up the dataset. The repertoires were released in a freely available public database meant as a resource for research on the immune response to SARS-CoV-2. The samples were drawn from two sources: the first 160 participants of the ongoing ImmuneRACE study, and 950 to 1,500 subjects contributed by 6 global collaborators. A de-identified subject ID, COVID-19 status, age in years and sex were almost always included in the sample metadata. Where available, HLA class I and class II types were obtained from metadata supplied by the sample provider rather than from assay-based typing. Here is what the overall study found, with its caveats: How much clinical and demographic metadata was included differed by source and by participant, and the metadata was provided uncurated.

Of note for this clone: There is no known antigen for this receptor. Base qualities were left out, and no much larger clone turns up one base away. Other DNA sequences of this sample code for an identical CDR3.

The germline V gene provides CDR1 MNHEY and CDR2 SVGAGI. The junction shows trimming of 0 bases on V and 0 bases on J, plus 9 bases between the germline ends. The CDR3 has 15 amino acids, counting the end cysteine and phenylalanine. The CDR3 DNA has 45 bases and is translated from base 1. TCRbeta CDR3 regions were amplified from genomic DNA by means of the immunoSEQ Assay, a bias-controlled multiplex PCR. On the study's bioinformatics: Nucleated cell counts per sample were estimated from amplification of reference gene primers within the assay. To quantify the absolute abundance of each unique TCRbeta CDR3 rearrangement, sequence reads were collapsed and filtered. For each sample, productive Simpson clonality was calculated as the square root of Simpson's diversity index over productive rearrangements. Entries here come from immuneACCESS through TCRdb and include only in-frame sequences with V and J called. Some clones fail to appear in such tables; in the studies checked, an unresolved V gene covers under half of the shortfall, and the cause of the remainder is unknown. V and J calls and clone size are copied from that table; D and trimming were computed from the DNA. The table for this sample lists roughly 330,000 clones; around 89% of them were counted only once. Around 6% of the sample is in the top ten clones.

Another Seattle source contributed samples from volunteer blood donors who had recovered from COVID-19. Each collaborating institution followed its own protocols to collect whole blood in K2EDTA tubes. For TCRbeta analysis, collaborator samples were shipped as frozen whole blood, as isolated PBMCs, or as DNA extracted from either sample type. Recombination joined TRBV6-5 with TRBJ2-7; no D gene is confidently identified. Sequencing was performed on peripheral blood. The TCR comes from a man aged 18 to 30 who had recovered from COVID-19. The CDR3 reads CASSYSGRSSYEQYF. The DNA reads TGTGCCAGCAGTTACTCTGGCAGAAGCTCCTACGAGCAGTACTTC.